These 22 T cell receptor beta chains share one sample of origin, sequenced in a study of cytomegalovirus exposure and HLA in healthy donors. The study ran its PCR with 60 Vbeta and 13 Jbeta primers. Assay: immunoSEQ multiplex PCR; the TCRdb copy retains only in-frame clones and omits some. The table records about 75,000 clones, approximately 78% of them present only once. The specimen sequenced was PBMCs. The receptors shown here come from a man aged 18 to 30 in good health and CMV-seronegative.

This clone was detected once. Germline and junction disagree at one end, which may indicate a read error. The chain employs TRBV20-1 and TRBJ1-4, with a tentative D call TRBD1 (5 bases). This CDR3 has 11 residues. Germline loops: CDR1 DFQATT, CDR2 SNEGSKA (reference sequence). The CDR3 spells CSARRAQLGLF. In nucleotides, the CDR3 is TGCAGTGCTAGAAGGGCGCAGTTGGGGCTTTTT.

This chain joins TRBV7-3 and TRBJ1-1; D may be TRBD1 (5 bases). Germline assignment: CDR1 SGHTA and CDR2 FQGTGA. The CDR3 runs 12 residues. V was clipped by 5 bases and J by 4 bases, with 8 bases between them. CDR3 in amino acids: CASSHQGTEAFF. CDR3 DNA: TGTGCCAGCAGCCACCAGGGCACTGAAGCTTTCTTT.

The chain recombines TRBV5-8 with TRBJ2-5, with a weak D call TRBD1 (5 bases). This CDR3 has 14 residues. V gave up 0 bases and J gave up 3 bases, with 9 bases separating them. Germline values: CDR1 SGHTS, CDR2 YDEGEE. The CDR3 here is CASSLGAGKETQYF. The CDR3 DNA follows: TGTGCCAGCAGCTTGGGAGCAGGGAAAGAGACCCAGTACTTC.

V is TRBV12-5 and J is TRBJ2-2, with D uncertain. The CDR3 runs 12 residues. Trimming shortened V by 6 bases and J by 5 bases, and 7 bases separated the two germline ends. CDR1 is LGHNT, CDR2 FRNRAP, per germline. The CDR3 is CASGAGTGELFF. The DNA of the CDR3 is TGTGCTAGTGGGGCTGGTACCGGGGAGCTGTTTTTT.

This clone has just one count. The chain carries TRBV6-1 and TRBJ2-7; possible D gene TRBD1, 5 bases. Germline V gene data show CDR1 as MNHNS and CDR2 as SASEGT. The CDR3 covers 12 residues. Trimming removed 6 bases at V and 5 bases at J, with 11 bases between. The CDR3 sequence is CASSPRVNEQYF. In DNA form, the CDR3 reads TGTGCCAGCAGCCCCAGGGTTAACGAGCAGTACTTC.

This clone was recorded a few times. The rearrangement uses TRBV29-1 and TRBJ1-1; 7 bases fit TRBD1. Per the germline V gene, CDR1 is SQVTM and CDR2 is ANQGSEA. The trim removed 4 bases at V and 7 bases at J, leaving 3 bases unmatched. This CDR3 is built from 11 residues. CDR3 residues: CSVGQGGEAFF. The CDR3 DNA follows: TGCAGCGTTGGACAGGGAGGTGAAGCTTTCTTT.

V gene TRBV6-5 combines with J gene TRBJ2-2, with D uncertain. Trimming pared 0 bases from V and 6 bases from J, leaving 5 bases between. Germline CDR1 MNHEY, CDR2 SVGAGI. This CDR3 region has 13 residues. Here the CDR3 DNA reads TGTGCCAGCAGTTACTCGTCCGCCGGGGAGCTGTTTTTT. It translates to CASSYSSAGELFF.

The rearrangement joins TRBV30 to TRBJ2-5; D possibly corresponds to TRBD2 (7 bases). Trimming took off 3 bases at V and 9 bases at J, with 20 bases between the two ends. CDR3 length equals 14 residues. The germline V gene encodes CDR1 GTSNPN and CDR2 SVGIG (reference sequence). The CDR3: CAWSGTTYRGPQYF. The CDR3 DNA sequence: TGTGCCTGGAGCGGGACTACATATCGGGGGCCCCAGTACTTC.

The V call is TRBV7-3, the J call TRBJ2-2, with D unresolved. This CDR3 has 14 amino acids. Deletions cut 1 base from V and 1 base from J, with 4 bases between. Looked up from germline, CDR1 is SGHTA and CDR2 is FQGTGA. Written as DNA, the CDR3 is TGTGCCAGCAGCTTAAGCAGGAACACCGGGGAGCTGTTTTTT. It is translated as CASSLSRNTGELFF.

Here the CDR3 DNA reads TGTGCCAGCAGTTTATTCGTCACGGGGTCGAACAGGGGACGGATGCCCCAGCATTTT. Its translation: CASSLFVTGSNRGRMPQHF. The chain carries TRBV28 and TRBJ1-5, with 7 nucleotides matching TRBD1. CDR1 and CDR2 (germline): MDHEN, SYDVKM. The junction had 21 bases not matched to a gene; V was cut back by 1 base and J by 9 bases. The CDR3 extends over 19 amino acids.

V gene TRBV10-3 combines with J gene TRBJ2-2; TRBD1 matches 9 bases. Germline V gene sequence: CDR1 ENHRY, CDR2 SYGVKD. Losses at the gene ends were 7 bases for V and 4 bases for J; bases not matched to a gene: 13. This CDR3 is 17 amino acids long. The CDR3 protein is CAITGQGPASGTGELFF. The CDR3 region has the DNA TGTGCCATCACCGGACAGGGGCCCGCCTCCGGCACCGGGGAGCTGTTTTTT.

This clone was counted once. The chain combines TRBV6-5 with TRBJ2-1; perhaps TRBD2 as D (5 bases). The V gene's germline CDR1 is MNHEY and CDR2 SVGAGI. The CDR3 spans 15 residues. The V end lost 0 bases, the J end lost 9 bases, and 15 bases lay between the germline ends. CDR3 sequence reads: CASSYSTNRWVEQFF. The CDR3 DNA follows: TGTGCCAGCAGTTACTCGACTAACCGTTGGGTTGAGCAGTTCTTC.

The V call is TRBV7-2, the J call TRBJ2-2; TRBD1 matches at 7 bases. Trimming took 6 bases from V and 4 from J; bases not matched to a gene: 8. This CDR3 is 15 amino acids long. Looked up from germline, CDR1 is SGHTA and CDR2 is FQGNSA. In DNA, the CDR3 is TGTGCCAGCAGTCCTCGGGCAGGGGGCACCGGGGAGCTGTTTTTT. Translated, it gives CASSPRAGGTGELFF.

The chain uses TRBV10-3 and TRBJ2-1; 10 bases match TRBD1. V gave up 4 bases and J gave up 9 bases; unmatched junction bases: 3. Germline V gene sequence: CDR1 ENHRY, CDR2 SYGVKD. The CDR3 is 13 amino acids. DNA for the CDR3: TGTGCCATCAGTGGACAGGGGGCGGGTGAGCAGTTCTTC. This sequence encodes CAISGQGAGEQFF.

For the CDR3, the DNA is TGTGCCACGAGGCCTTTGGACAGGCCCTACGAGCAGTACTTC. Translation gives CATRPLDRPYEQYF. The V gene is TRBV19, the J gene TRBJ2-7; 7 bases are shared with TRBD1. The CDR3 covers 14 residues. The germline gives CDR1 LNHDA, CDR2 SQIVND (reference sequence). With 10 bases clipped from V and 2 bases from J, the junction kept 11 bases outside the gene matches.

CDR3 amino acids: CASSLGTGALGRETQYF. DNA of the CDR3: TGTGCCAGCAGTCTCGGGACAGGGGCATTAGGACGAGAGACCCAGTACTTC. The chain combines TRBV27 with TRBJ2-5; 10 bases fit TRBD1. The CDR3 runs to 17 residues. V lost 5 bases to trimming and J lost 4 bases; unmatched junction nucleotides: 13. The germline V gene encodes CDR1 MNHEY and CDR2 SMNVEV (reference sequence).

V gene TRBV28 combines with J gene TRBJ2-1, with 7 bases lining up with TRBD1. In germline, CDR1 is MDHEN, CDR2 SYDVKM. The V segment lost 6 bases and the J segment 6 bases; nucleotides outside the gene matches: 5. The length of the CDR3 is 13 residues. DNA of the CDR3: TGTGCCAGCAGCACGACAGGGTTCAATGAGCAGTTCTTC. Translating gives CASSTTGFNEQFF.

This rearrangement joins TRBV25-1 to TRBJ2-5, with D perhaps TRBD2 (5 bases). CDR3 length: 13 residues. Germline CDR1 is MGHDK and CDR2 is SYGVNS. The V end was cut by 6 bases, the J end by 5 bases, with 13 bases between. The CDR3 coding sequence is TGTGCCAGCAGATGGACTCTGGGGGAGACCCAGTACTTC. Translation gives CASRWTLGETQYF.

The chain combines TRBV9 with TRBJ2-6; no clear D. Between the trimmed V and J ends, which lost 0 bases and 2 bases, there was a span of 12 bases. The germline V gene has CDR1 SGDLS and CDR2 YYNGEE. CDR3 length: 17 amino acids. CDR3 residues: CASSVAPLGAGANVLTF. The CDR3 DNA follows: TGTGCCAGCAGCGTAGCACCCCTAGGTGCTGGGGCCAACGTCCTGACTTTC.

The CDR3 DNA reads as TGTGCCATCACAAGGACAGGGGGCACCGGGGAGCTGTTTTTT. This translates into CAITRTGGTGELFF. The rearrangement links TRBV10-3 to TRBJ2-2; 10 bases line up with TRBD1. CDR3 length: 14 residues. The germline V gene encodes CDR1 ENHRY and CDR2 SYGVKD. V dropped 7 bases and J dropped 4; count of bases not matched to a gene: 3.

The chain carries TRBV6-1 and TRBJ1-2; 9 bases align to TRBD1. V was pared by 6 bases and J by 8 bases, with 13 bases of the junction left unmatched. Germline V CDR1 and CDR2: MNHNS, SASEGT. This CDR3 has 15 residues. DNA of the CDR3: TGTGCCAGCAGGGGACAGGGCCCAAAAGGATACGGCTACACCTTC. This translates into CASRGQGPKGYGYTF.

This clone was recorded once. The chain joins TRBV7-8 to TRBJ2-1, with 12 bases matching TRBD1. Germline CDR1 and CDR2: SGHVS and FQNEAQ. J was trimmed by 7 bases and V by 5 bases; bases with no gene match: 9. The CDR3 is 16 amino acids. CDR3 region: CASSIQWDRGQNEQFF. DNA of the CDR3: TGTGCCAGCAGCATACAGTGGGACAGGGGGCAAAATGAGCAGTTCTTC.